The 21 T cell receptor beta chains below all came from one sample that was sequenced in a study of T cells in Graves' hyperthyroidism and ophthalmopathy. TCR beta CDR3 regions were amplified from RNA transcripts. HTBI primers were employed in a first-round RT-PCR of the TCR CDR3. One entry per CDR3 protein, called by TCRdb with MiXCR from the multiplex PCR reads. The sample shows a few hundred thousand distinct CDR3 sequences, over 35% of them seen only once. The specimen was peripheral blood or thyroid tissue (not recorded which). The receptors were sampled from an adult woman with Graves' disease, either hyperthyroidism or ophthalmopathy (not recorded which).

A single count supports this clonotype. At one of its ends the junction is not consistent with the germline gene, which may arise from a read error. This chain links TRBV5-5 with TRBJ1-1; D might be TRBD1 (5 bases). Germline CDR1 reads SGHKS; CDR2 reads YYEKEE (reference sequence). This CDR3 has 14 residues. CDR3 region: CASSQDQGYTEAFF. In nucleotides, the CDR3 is TGCGCCAGCAGCCAAGATCAGGGTTACACTGAAGCTTTCTTT.

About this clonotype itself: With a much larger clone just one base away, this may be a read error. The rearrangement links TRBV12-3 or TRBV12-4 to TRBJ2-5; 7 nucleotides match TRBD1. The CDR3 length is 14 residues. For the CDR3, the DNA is TGTGTCAGCAGCCAGGGACAGCAGCTTGGGACCCAGTACTTC. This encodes CVSSQGQQLGTQYF.

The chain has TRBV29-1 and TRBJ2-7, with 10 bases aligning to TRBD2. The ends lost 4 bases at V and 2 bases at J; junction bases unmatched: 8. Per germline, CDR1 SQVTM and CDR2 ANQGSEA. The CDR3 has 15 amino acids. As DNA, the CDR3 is TGCAGCGTTGTTCCCACTAGCGGGGTAACCTACGAGCAGTACTTC. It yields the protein CSVVPTSGVTYEQYF.

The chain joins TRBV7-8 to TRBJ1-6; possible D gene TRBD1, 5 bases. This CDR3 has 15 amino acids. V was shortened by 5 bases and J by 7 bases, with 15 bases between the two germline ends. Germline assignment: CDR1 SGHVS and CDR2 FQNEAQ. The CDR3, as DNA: TGTGCCAGCAGCCGGGGCTTAGCGGGAAATTCACCCCTCCACTTT. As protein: CASSRGLAGNSPLHF.

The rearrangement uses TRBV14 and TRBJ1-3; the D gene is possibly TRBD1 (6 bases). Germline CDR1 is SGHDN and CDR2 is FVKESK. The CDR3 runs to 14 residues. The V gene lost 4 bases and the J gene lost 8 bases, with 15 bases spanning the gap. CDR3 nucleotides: TGTGCCAGCAGCCGGTCGACAGGAGGGGACACCATATATTTT. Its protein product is CASSRSTGGDTIYF.

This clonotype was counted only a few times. CDR3 DNA sequence: TGTGCTAGCCTGGGGGTCGGCAAACTGTTTTTT. This sequence encodes CASLGVGKLFF. The chain links TRBV25-1 to TRBJ1-4; possible D gene TRBD1, 5 bases. Germline V gene data show CDR1 as MGHDK and CDR2 as SYGVNS. This CDR3 has 11 amino acids.

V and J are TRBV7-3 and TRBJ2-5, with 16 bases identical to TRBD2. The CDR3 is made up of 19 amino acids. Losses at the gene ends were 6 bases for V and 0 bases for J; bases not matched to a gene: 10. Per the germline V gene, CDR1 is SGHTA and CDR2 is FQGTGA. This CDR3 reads CASSPGTGTSGRDQETQYF. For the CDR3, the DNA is TGTGCCAGCAGTCCCGGGACAGGGACTAGCGGGAGGGACCAAGAGACCCAGTACTTC.

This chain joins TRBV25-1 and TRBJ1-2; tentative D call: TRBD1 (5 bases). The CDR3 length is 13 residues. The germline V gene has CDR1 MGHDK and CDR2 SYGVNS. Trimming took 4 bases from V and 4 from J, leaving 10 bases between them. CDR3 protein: CASSGGIPYGYTF. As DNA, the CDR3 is TGTGCCAGCAGTGGGGGGATTCCCTATGGCTACACCTTC.

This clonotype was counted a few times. CDR3 bases: TGTGCCAGCAGTTATACAGGGCAAGTCTACGAGCAGTACTTC. This codes for CASSYTGQVYEQYF. The rearrangement links TRBV6-2 or TRBV6-3 to TRBJ2-7; TRBD1 is a possible D gene (6 bases). The CDR3 sequence is 14 residues long. Germline lookup yields CDR1 MNHEY and CDR2 SVGEGT. Trimming pared 3 bases from V and 3 bases from J, leaving 12 bases between.

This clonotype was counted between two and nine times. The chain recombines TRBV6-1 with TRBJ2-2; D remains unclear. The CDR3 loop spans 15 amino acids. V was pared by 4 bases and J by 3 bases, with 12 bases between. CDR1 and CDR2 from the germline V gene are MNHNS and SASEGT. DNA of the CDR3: TGTGCCAGCAGTGTCCAACAGACTGACACCGGGGAGCTGTTTTTT. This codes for CASSVQQTDTGELFF.

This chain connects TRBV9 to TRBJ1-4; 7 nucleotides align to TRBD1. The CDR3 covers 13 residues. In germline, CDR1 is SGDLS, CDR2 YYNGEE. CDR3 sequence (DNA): TGTGCTAGGATGACAGGGCCCCGTGAAAAACTGTTTTTT. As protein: CARMTGPREKLFF.

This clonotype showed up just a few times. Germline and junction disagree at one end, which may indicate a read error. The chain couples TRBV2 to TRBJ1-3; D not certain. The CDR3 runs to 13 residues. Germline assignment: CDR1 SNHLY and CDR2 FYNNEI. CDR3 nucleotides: TGTGCCAGCAAGCCAAGCTCTGGGAACACCATATATTTT. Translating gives CASKPSSGNTIYF.

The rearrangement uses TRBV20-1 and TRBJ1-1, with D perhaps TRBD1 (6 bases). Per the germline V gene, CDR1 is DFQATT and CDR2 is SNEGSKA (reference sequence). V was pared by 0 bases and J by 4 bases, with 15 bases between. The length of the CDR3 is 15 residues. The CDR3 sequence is CSARDVGAAVTEAFF. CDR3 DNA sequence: TGCAGTGCTAGAGATGTGGGGGCGGCTGTCACTGAAGCTTTCTTT.

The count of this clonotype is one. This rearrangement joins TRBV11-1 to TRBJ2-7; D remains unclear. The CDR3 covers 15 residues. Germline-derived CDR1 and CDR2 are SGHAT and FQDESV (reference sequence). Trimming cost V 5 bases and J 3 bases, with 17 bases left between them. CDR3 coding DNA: TGTGCCAGCAGCCGGACGGCGCAAGGGTACTACGAGCAGTACTTC. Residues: CASSRTAQGYYEQYF. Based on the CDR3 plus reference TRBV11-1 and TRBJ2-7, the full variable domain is EAEVAQSPRYKITEKSQAVAFWCDPISGHATLYWYRQILGQGPELLVQFQDESVVDDSQLPKDRFSAERLKGVDSTLKIQPAELGDSAMYLCASSRTAQGYYEQYFGPGTRLTVT.

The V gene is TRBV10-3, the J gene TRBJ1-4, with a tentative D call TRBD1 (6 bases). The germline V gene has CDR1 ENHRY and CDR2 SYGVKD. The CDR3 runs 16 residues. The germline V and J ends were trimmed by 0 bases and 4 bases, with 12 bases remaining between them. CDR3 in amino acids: CAISESFGRGNEKLFF. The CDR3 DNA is TGTGCCATCAGTGAGTCATTTGGCAGGGGTAATGAAAAACTGTTTTTT.

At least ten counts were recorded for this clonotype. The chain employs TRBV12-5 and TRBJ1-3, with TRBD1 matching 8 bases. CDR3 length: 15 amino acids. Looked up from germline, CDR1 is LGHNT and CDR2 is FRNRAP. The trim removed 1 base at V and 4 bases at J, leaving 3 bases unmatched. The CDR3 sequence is CASGLGTGYGNTIYF. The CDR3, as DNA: TGTGCTAGTGGTTTGGGGACAGGGTACGGAAACACCATATATTTT. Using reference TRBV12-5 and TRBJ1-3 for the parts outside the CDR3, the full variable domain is DARVTQTPRHKVTEMGQEVTMRCQPILGHNTVFWYRQTMMQGLELLAYFRNRAPLDDSGMPKDRFSAEMPDATLATLKIQPSEPRDSAVYFCASGLGTGYGNTIYFGEGSWLTVV.

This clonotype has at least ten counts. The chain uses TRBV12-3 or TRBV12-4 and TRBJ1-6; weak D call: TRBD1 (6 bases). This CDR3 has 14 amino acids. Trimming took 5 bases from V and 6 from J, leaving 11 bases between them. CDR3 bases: TGTGCCAGCAGTGGGGGGACACCTAATTCACCCCTCCACTTT. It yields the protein CASSGGTPNSPLHF.

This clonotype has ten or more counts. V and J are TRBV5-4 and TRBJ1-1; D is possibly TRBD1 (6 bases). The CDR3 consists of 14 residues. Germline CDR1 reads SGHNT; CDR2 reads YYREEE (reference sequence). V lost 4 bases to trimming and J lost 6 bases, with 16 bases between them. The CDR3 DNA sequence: TGTGCCAGCAGCCCGGTAGGGGGAGCGGCTGAAGCTTTCTTT. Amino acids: CASSPVGGAAEAFF.

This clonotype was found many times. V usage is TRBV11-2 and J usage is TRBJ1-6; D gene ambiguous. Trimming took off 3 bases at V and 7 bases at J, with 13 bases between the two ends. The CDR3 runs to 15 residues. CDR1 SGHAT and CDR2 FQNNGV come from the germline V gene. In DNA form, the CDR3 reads TGTGCCAGCAGCTTTGGTGCGGAAACGAATTCACCCCTCCACTTT. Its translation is CASSFGAETNSPLHF.

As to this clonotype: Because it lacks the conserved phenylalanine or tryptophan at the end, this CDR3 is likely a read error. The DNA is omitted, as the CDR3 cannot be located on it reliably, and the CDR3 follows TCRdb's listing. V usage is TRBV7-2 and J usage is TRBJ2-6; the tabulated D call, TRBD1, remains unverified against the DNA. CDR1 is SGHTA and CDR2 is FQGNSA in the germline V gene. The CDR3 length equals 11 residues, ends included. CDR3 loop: CASSSPGQGPT.

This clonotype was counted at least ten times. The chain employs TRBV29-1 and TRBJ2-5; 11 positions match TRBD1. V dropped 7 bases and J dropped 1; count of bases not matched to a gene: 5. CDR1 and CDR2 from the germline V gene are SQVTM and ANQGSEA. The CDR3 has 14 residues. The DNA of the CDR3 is TGCAGCGCTTCGGGGACAGGGGGCCAAGAGACCCAGTACTTC. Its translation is CSASGTGGQETQYF.